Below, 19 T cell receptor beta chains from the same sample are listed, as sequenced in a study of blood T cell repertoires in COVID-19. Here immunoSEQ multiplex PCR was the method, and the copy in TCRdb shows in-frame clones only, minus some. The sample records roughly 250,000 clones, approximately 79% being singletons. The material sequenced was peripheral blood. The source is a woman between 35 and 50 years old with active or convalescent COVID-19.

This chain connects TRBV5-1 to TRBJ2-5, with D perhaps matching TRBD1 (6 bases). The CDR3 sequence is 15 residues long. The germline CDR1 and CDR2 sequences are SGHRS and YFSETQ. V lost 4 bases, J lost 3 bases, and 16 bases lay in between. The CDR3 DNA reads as TGCGCCAGCAGCACCGGGACACAAACTAAAGAGACCCAGTACTTC. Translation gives CASSTGTQTKETQYF.

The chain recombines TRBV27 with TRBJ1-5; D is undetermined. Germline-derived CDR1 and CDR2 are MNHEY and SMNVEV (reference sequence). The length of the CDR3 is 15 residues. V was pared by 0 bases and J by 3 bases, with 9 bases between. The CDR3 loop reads CASSLSNQNNQPQHF. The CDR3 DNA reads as TGTGCCAGCAGTTTATCTAATCAGAACAATCAGCCCCAGCATTTT.

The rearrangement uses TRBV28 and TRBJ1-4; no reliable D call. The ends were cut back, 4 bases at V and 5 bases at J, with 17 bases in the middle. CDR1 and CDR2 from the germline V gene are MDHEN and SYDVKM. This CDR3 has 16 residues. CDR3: CASSSPGTAKNEKLFF. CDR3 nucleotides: TGTGCCAGCAGTTCCCCGGGTACCGCCAAAAATGAAAAACTGTTTTTT.

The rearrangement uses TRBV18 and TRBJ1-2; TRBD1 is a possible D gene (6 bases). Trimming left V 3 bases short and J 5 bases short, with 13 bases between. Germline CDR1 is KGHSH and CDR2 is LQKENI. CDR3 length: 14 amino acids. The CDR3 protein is CASSPGTGNYGYTF. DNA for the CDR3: TGTGCCAGCTCACCGGGTACAGGGAATTATGGCTACACCTTC. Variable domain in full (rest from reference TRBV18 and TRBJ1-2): NAGVMQNPRHLVRRRGQEARLRCSPMKGHSHVYWYRQLPEEGLKFMVYLQKENIIDESGMPKERFSAEFPKEGPSILRIQQVVRGDSAAYFCASSPGTGNYGYTFGSGTRLTVV.

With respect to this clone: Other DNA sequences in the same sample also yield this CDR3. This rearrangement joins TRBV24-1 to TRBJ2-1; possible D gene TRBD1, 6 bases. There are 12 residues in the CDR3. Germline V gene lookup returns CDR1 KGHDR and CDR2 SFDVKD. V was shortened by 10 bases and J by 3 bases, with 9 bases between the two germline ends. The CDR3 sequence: CATQQGYNEQFF. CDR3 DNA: TGTGCCACACAACAGGGCTACAATGAGCAGTTCTTC.

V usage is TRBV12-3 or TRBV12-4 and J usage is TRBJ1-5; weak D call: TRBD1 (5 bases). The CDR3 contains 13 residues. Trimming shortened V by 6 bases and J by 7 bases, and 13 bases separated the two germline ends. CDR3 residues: CASSKGQGQPQHF. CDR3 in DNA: TGTGCCAGCAGCAAGGGGCAAGGGCAGCCCCAGCATTTT.

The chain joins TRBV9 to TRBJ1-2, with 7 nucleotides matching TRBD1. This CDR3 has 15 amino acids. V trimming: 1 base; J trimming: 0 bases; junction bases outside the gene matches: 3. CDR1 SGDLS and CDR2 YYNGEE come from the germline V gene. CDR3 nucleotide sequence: TGTGCCAGCAGCGTAATGCAGGGGGCTAACTATGGCTACACCTTC. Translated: CASSVMQGANYGYTF.

The chain's CDR3 is CASSWPPARESSYNEQFF. CDR3 nucleotide sequence: TGCGCCAGCAGCTGGCCCCCAGCACGGGAGAGCTCCTACAATGAGCAGTTCTTC. The chain employs TRBV5-1 and TRBJ2-1, with D maybe TRBD2 (6 bases). Germline loops: CDR1 SGHRS, CDR2 YFSETQ. The CDR3 totals 18 residues. V shed 3 bases and J shed 0 bases, with 19 bases lying between them.

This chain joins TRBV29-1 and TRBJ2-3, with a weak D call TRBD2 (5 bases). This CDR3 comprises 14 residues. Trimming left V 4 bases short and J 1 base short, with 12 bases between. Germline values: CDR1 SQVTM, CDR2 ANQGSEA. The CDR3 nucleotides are TGCAGCGTTGTCGGGGTTCTGGGCACAGATACGCAGTATTTT. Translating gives CSVVGVLGTDTQYF.

The CDR3 DNA reads TGTGCCAGCAGCTCGGACATCGCCGAAGAGCAGTTCTTC. Translation gives CASSSDIAEEQFF. The genes are TRBV7-3 and TRBJ2-1; D perhaps matches TRBD1 (5 bases). This CDR3 comprises 13 residues. Germline V CDR1 and CDR2: SGHTA, FQGTGA. Trimming removed 4 bases from V and 10 bases from J, with 14 bases in between.

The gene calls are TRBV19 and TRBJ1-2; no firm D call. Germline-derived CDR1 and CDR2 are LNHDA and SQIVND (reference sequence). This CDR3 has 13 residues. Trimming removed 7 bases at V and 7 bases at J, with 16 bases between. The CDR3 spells CASTPQGRGGYTF. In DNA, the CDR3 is TGTGCCAGTACCCCACAAGGGCGGGGTGGCTACACCTTC.

For the CDR3, the DNA is TGTGCCAGCAGCGGACACAGGGATTATAGCAATCAGCCCCAGCATTTT. This codes for CASSGHRDYSNQPQHF. The rearrangement joins TRBV5-6 to TRBJ1-5; D perhaps matches TRBD1 (6 bases). V dropped 4 bases and J dropped 0 bases, with 14 bases sitting between them. The germline V gene encodes CDR1 SGHDT and CDR2 YYEEEE. The CDR3 sequence is 16 residues long. Full variable domain (rest looked up from reference TRBV5-6 and TRBJ1-5): DAGVTQSPTHLIKTRGQQVTLRCSPKSGHDTVSWYQQALGQGPQFIFQYYEEEERQRGNFPDRFSGHQFPNYSSELNVNALLLGDSALYLCASSGHRDYSNQPQHFGDGTRLSIL.

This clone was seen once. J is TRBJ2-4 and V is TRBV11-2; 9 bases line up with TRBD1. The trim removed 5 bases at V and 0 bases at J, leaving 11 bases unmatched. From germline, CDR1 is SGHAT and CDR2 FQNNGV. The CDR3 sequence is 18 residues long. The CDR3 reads CASSTRTGVFIAKNIQYF. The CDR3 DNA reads TGTGCCAGCAGCACCCGGACAGGGGTCTTCATAGCCAAAAACATTCAGTACTTC.

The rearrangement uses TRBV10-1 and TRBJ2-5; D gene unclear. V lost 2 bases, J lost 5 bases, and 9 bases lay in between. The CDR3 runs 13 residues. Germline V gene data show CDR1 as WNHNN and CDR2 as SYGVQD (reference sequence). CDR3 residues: CASSENSRETQYF. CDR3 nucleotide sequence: TGCGCCAGCAGTGAGAATTCTAGGGAGACCCAGTACTTC.

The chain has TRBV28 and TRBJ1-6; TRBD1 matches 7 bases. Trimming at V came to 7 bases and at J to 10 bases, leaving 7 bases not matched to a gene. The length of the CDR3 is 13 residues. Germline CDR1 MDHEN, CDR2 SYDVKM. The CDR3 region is CASKEGAKSPLHF. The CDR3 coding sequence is TGTGCCAGCAAGGAGGGGGCAAAATCACCCCTCCACTTT.

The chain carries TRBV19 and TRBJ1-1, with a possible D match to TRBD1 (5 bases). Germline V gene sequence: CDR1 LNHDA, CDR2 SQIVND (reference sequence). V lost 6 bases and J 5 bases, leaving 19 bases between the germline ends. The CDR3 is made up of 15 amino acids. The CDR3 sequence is CASSTRGDRGTEAFF. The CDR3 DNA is TGTGCCAGTAGCACCCGGGGGGACCGAGGGACTGAAGCTTTCTTT.

The CDR3 is CASSEGQNQETQYF. As DNA, the CDR3 is TGTGCCAGCAGCGAGGGACAAAATCAAGAGACCCAGTACTTC. The V and J genes are TRBV11-3 and TRBJ2-5; the D gene is possibly TRBD1 (6 bases). V was clipped by 5 bases and J by 2 bases, with 12 bases between them. Germline CDR1 reads SGHNT; CDR2 reads YENEEA. The CDR3 runs to 14 residues.

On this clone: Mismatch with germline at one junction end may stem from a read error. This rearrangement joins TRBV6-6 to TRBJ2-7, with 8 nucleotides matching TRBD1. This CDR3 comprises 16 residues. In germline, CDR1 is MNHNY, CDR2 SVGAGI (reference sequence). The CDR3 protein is CASSNSQDRASYEQYF. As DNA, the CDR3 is TGTGCCAGCAGTAACTCCCAGGACAGGGCTTCCTACGAGCAGTACTTC.

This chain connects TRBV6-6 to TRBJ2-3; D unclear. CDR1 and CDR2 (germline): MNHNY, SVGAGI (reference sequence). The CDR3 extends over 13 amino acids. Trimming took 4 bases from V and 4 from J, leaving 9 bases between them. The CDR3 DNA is TGTGCCAGCAGTTTTGGTCCGGCAGATACGCAGTATTTT. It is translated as CASSFGPADTQYF.